Listed here is a single T cell receptor (beta chain). The source of the sample is a study of PD-1 blockade in classical Hodgkin lymphoma. Study at large: Intravenous infusions of nivolumab 3 mg/kg reached patients every 2 weeks.

Profiling relied on immunoSEQ multiplex PCR, and the TCRdb table lists in-frame clones only, not all of them. The repertoire holds about 40,000 clones, with 75% to 85% as singletons. Relapse after autologous stem cell transplantation occurred in every patient, and brentuximab vedotin exposure varied. Complete response, partial response or progressive disease was recorded as best response. The sequences come from peripheral blood mononuclear cells (PBMCs), collected at baseline. The TCR comes from a human donor with classical Hodgkin lymphoma.

This chain's CDR3 is CASSDYEQYF. CDR3 DNA: TGTGCCAGCAGTGACTACGAGCAGTACTTC. This rearrangement joins TRBV28 to TRBJ2-7; D ambiguous. The CDR3 is made up of 10 amino acids. Trimming shortened V by 5 bases and J by 3 bases, and 2 bases separated the two germline ends. Germline lookup yields CDR1 MDHEN and CDR2 SYDVKM.